This T cell receptor (beta chain) comes out of a study of early T cells in non-severe SARS-CoV-2 infection (TCRdb year 2021). Context from the whole study: Because TCR sequencing was done on bulk RNA from unsorted whole blood, the alpha and beta chains could not be paired.

The library relied on 5' RACE. These reads were obtained on a NextSeq 500. In the TCR library protocol, unique molecular identifiers were attached to individual cDNA molecules to correct for PCR bias and sequencing error. Sequencing covered both TCR alpha and beta chains, and within each sample the abundances of alpha and beta sequences were tightly co-correlated. In the original analysis: Decombinator V4 was used to annotate TCR sequences for V gene, J gene and CDR3. Expanded TCRs were defined as changing significantly between any two time points under a Poisson model with p below 0.0001. TCR abundances were normalised to the total number of TCRs sequenced in each sample and reported as counts per million. TRAV1-2 paired with TRAJ12, TRAJ20 or TRAJ33 defined MAIT TCRs, while TRAV10 paired with TRAJ18 defined iNKT TCRs. VDJdb, accessed 1 November 2021, was searched for CMV, EBV and SARS-CoV-2 annotated TCRs, excluding TCRs annotated for multiple antigens. TCRdb reanalyzed the raw reads on its own, using fastp at Q25 for trimming and MiXCR for clone calling, and kept in-frame beta chains. Here each entry gathers all rows of one CDR3 protein and keeps the most common genes and DNA. The V and J calls reflect TCRdb's pipeline rather than the authors' work. This sample lists over 100,000 distinct CDR3 sequences; roughly 13% were detected once. The top ten clonotypes cover 6% to 7% of the sample.

There are 14 amino acids in the CDR3, from cysteine to phenylalanine inclusive. Solely the CDR3 DNA is kept, with 42 bases framed from the first base. Based on the germline V gene (reference sequence), the CDR1 and CDR2 sequences are LGHDT and YNNKEL. Trimming at the junction amounts to 1 base on V and 5 bases on J, and the germline ends lie 12 bases apart. The study was a case-control design nested within a healthcare worker cohort in London, UK, with weekly nasopharyngeal swab PCR tests and blood sampling. Healthcare workers were recruited during the week of the UK lockdown, between 23 and 31 March 2020, and followed weekly for up to about 16 weeks. The full study reports these points: VDJdb matching was skewed toward anti-spike CD8 responses and likely underestimated virus-specific expansions by missing private and CD4 specificities.

In its sample, this clonotype was seen once. This clone's antigen is unknown. It has no much larger one-base neighbor in the sample; base qualities were not kept. Weak support is all one read offers. The sequenced sample was whole blood. The sequence derives from an adult who was a healthcare worker with PCR-confirmed SARS-CoV-2 infection or an uninfected control (not recorded which). The chain uses TRBV3-1 and TRBJ2-7; D gene: possibly TRBD2, on 6 matching bases. The CDR3 protein is CASSQGDRGNEQYF. The DNA reads TGTGCCAGCAGCCAAGGTGATCGGGGGAACGAGCAGTACTTC.